The text below deals with one TCR beta chain. The antigen it binds to is not known. The CDR3 covers 14 residues, taking in both the cysteine and the phenylalanine. No DNA has been recorded. According to the germline V gene, CDR1 reads KGHDR and CDR2 reads SFDVKD. This specimen comes from a study of T cells expressing NK-cell markers (dated by TCRdb to the early 2020s). About the investigation overall: TCR beta-chain repertoires were profiled in sorted CD3+CD56+NKG2C+, CD3+CD56+NKG2C- and CD3+CD56-NKG2C+ T-cell subsets from fewer than 10 donors. Among the eight sequenced donors, seven were HCMV-seropositive and one was HCMV-seronegative. The eight sequenced donors were randomly selected healthy volunteers, three men and five women. Sequencing of the libraries produced 2 x 150 bp reads on Illumina HiSeq 2000/2500, MiSeq or NextSeq. Summary of the overall study and its limitations: It remained unclear whether the expanded NKG2C-expressing T cell clones were specific for HCMV antigens. In several donors, the dominant CD3+CD56+NKG2C+ clonotypes ranked among the top 10 CD8+ clonotypes, making up about 1.0-7.5% of CD8+ T cells. Those dominant clonotypes were again the most abundant among CD3+CD56-NKG2C+ cells in several donors, at about 25-65%.

Sequenced using an Illumina HiSeq 2000. 5'RACE template switching, by which a universal primer site and unique molecular identifiers were added, was used to make TCR beta cDNA libraries. Synthesis of cDNA was primed from the TCR beta constant segment and was followed by two consecutive PCR amplification steps. On the authors' methods: MIGEC handled demultiplexing of the reads and grouping by UMI, while MiTCR was used to assemble and quantify clonotypes. To exclude erroneous sequences, only TCR cDNA sequences supported by at least two reads were retained. The tcR package was used for downstream repertoire analysis, and clonotypes were matched across fractions by CDR3 nucleotide sequence plus V segment. VDJmatch was used to annotate antigen specificity against VDJdb, with one amino acid substitution in CDR3 allowed. Each CDR3 protein sequence appears as one entry after TCRdb reprocessed the reads, and no DNA is included. The V and J calls were not made by the authors but by TCRdb's processing. The sample's clone listing holds 500,000 to 700,000 distinct CDR3 sequences. The top ten hold less than 4.5% of the sample.

HCMV serostatus was determined by detecting HCMV-specific IgG in serum with a commercial ELISA kit. Ficoll density gradient centrifugation was used to isolate peripheral blood mononuclear cells from blood. The receptor chain draws on TRBV24-1 and TRBJ2-2. The TCR originated in a man aged 18 to 30 in good health. Donor details come from another sample of the same person, matched by shared clones. Specimen: blood T cells: a sorted CD56 or NKG2C T cell subset, CD4+ or CD8+ T cells, or bulk PBMC T cells (not recorded which). The CDR3 region has the sequence CATSSVLGTGELFF.